These 7 T cell receptor beta chains were sequenced from one sample in a study of T cells in Graves' hyperthyroidism and ophthalmopathy. TCR beta CDR3 regions were amplified from RNA. Primed by the HTBI set, a first-round RT-PCR was run on the TCR CDR3. TCRdb analysed the multiplex PCR reads with MiXCR anew, one entry per CDR3 protein. The data contain fewer than 550,000 distinct CDR3 sequences, approximately 14% of them singletons. Material: blood. Source of these receptors: a woman between 18 and 29 years old with Graves' hyperthyroidism.

The rearrangement joins TRBV6-4 to TRBJ2-2; D gene unclear. V gave up 0 bases and J gave up 1 base, with 3 bases separating them. The germline V gene has CDR1 MRHNA and CDR2 SNTAGT. This CDR3 contains 14 residues. CDR3 nucleotide sequence: TGTGCCAGCAGTGACTCGAGGAACACCGGGGAGCTGTTTTTT. Amino acid sequence: CASSDSRNTGELFF.

This clonotype was seen at least ten times. V is TRBV20-1 and J is TRBJ2-7, with no clear D. Deletions cut 1 base from V and 8 bases from J, with 15 bases between. Germline values: CDR1 DFQATT, CDR2 SNEGSKA (reference sequence). The CDR3 loop spans 13 amino acids. CDR3 nucleotide sequence: TGCAGTGCTAGAGCCGTGACCCCTGAGAAGCAGTACTTC. Its translation: CSARAVTPEKQYF.

The sample holds many counts of this clonotype. This chain connects TRBV7-9 to TRBJ2-1; D gene uncertain. The CDR3 spans 16 residues. Germline loops: CDR1 SEHNR, CDR2 FQNEAQ (reference sequence). V shed 1 base and J shed 4 bases, with 14 bases lying between them. Here the CDR3 reads CASSLVGSGTYNEQFF. CDR3 in DNA: TGTGCCAGCAGCTTAGTTGGGTCAGGTACTTACAATGAGCAGTTCTTC.

The chain combines TRBV29-1 with TRBJ2-1; 8 bases agree with TRBD2. The CDR3 is 13 residues long. Per germline, CDR1 SQVTM and CDR2 ANQGSEA. The V and J ends lost 4 bases and 7 bases, in that order; junction bases with no gene match: 6. The chain's CDR3 is CSVAPGGRNEQFF. CDR3 DNA sequence: TGCAGCGTTGCACCGGGAGGGCGGAATGAGCAGTTCTTC.

This clonotype has more than one count but fewer than ten. The V and J genes are TRBV4-1 and TRBJ2-1; maybe TRBD2 (5 bases). Germline V lookup: CDR1 MGHRA, CDR2 YSYEKL. Trimming stripped 1 base from V and 6 bases from J, with 10 bases between. This CDR3 spans 14 amino acids. Here the CDR3 reads CASSQGRTFNEQFF. For the CDR3, the DNA is TGCGCCAGCAGCCAAGGGAGGACTTTCAATGAGCAGTTCTTC.

V and J are TRBV27 and TRBJ2-7; TRBD1 agrees at 7 bases. This CDR3 is 14 amino acids long. The germline V gene has CDR1 MNHEY and CDR2 SMNVEV (reference sequence). The J segment lost 5 bases and the V segment lost 5 bases, leaving 9 bases of the junction unmatched. The CDR3 DNA reads as TGTGCCAGCAGTCAAGACAGGGCGGGTAACGAGCAGTACTTC. Protein product: CASSQDRAGNEQYF.

Note on this clonotype: It may be a read error: a sequence one base away is much more abundant. Given the absence of the conserved phenylalanine or tryptophan at the CDR3 end, a read error is likely. CDR3: CASSVSLGTGRETQYS. The CDR3 DNA reads as TGTGCCAGCAGCGTCTCCCTCGGGACCGGGAGGGAGACCCAGTACTCC. The chain combines TRBV6-2 or TRBV6-3 with TRBJ2-5; the match to TRBD2 covers 7 bases. The CDR3 has 16 amino acids. V gave up 6 bases and J gave up 5 bases; unmatched junction bases: 15. CDR1 and CDR2 (germline): MNHEY, SVGEGT.